This TCR beta chain originates from a study of cytomegalovirus exposure and HLA in healthy donors. Findings and caveats of the study: The classifier, whose performance was assessed in both the original and validation cohorts, reportedly diagnosed cytomegalovirus status with high specificity and sensitivity.

As to this clone: Its antigen is currently unknown.

Trimming cost V 2 bases and J 7 bases, with 8 bases left between them. Germline V gives CDR1 SEHNR, CDR2 FQNEAQ (reference sequence). The CDR3 length is 13 residues. The PCR had 60 Vbeta and 13 Jbeta primers. Some clones are missing from TCRdb's copy, which holds only in-frame ones; the method was immunoSEQ multiplex PCR. The sample holds 130,000 to 150,000 clones, roughly 70% seen once. The origin of this receptor is a man aged 18 to 30 in good health and CMV-seropositive. This rearrangement joins TRBV7-9 to TRBJ1-4, with D maybe TRBD1 (5 bases). Sequenced material: PBMCs. Here the CDR3 reads CASSLQGFEKLFF. CDR3 bases: TGTGCCAGCAGCTTACAGGGTTTTGAAAAACTGTTTTTT.